The 26 T cell receptor beta chains below come from one sample, sequenced in a study of OX40 agonist ivuxolimab in advanced cancers. The data were produced by immunoSEQ multiplex PCR, yet TCRdb's version contains in-frame clones alone and is incomplete. The data hold roughly 36,000 clones, with roughly 71% observed a single time. Source: CD4+ or CD8+ T cells sorted from blood, taken in a trial of the OX40 agonist ivuxolimab. The receptors come from an adult with an advanced solid tumor such as melanoma, head and neck, liver or kidney cancer.

The J gene is TRBJ2-1, the V gene TRBV10-1, with D perhaps matching TRBD1 (5 bases). V was pared by 7 bases and J by 5 bases, with 12 bases between. Germline values: CDR1 WNHNN, CDR2 SYGVQD (reference sequence). This CDR3 has 13 amino acids. The CDR3 coding sequence is TGCGCCAGCACTCCGGACACCAACAATGAGCAGTTCTTC. Amino acid sequence: CASTPDTNNEQFF.

V usage is TRBV9 and J usage is TRBJ1-1; possibly TRBD1 for D (5 bases). The CDR3 totals 15 residues. Looked up from germline, CDR1 is SGDLS and CDR2 is YYNGEE. V was pared by 0 bases and J by 4 bases, with 13 bases between. The CDR3 sequence: CASSVEAGWSTEAFF. In DNA, the CDR3 is TGTGCCAGCAGCGTAGAGGCAGGGTGGAGCACTGAAGCTTTCTTT.

This chain joins TRBV2 and TRBJ2-1, with 9 bases lining up with TRBD2. CDR3 size: 15 residues. Germline-derived CDR1 and CDR2 are SNHLY and FYNNEI. V shed 3 bases, J shed 6 bases, and the junction held 6 bases outside the gene matches. The CDR3 region is CASSEVAGVGNEQFF. As DNA, the CDR3 is TGTGCCAGCAGTGAGGTAGCGGGGGTGGGCAATGAGCAGTTCTTC.

The chain combines TRBV29-1 with TRBJ1-4; 7 bases map to TRBD1. The CDR3 contains 14 residues. The germline V gene has CDR1 SQVTM and CDR2 ANQGSEA. Trimming cost V 3 bases and J 7 bases; bases outside gene matches: 8. The CDR3 region is CSVDSPGGGEKLFF. The CDR3 DNA reads TGCAGCGTTGACTCGCCAGGGGGTGGTGAAAAACTGTTTTTT.

V gene TRBV12-5 combines with J gene TRBJ1-2; D remains ambiguous. Germline V gives CDR1 LGHNT, CDR2 FRNRAP. The CDR3 contains 13 residues. The V end lost 5 bases, the J end lost 1 base, and 8 bases lay between the germline ends. The CDR3 DNA is TGTGCTAGTGGTCTCCGGGGTAACTATGGCTACACCTTC. Translated: CASGLRGNYGYTF. The full variable domain, with the rest looked up from reference TRBV12-5 and TRBJ1-2, is DARVTQTPRHKVTEMGQEVTMRCQPILGHNTVFWYRQTMMQGLELLAYFRNRAPLDDSGMPKDRFSAEMPDATLATLKIQPSEPRDSAVYFCASGLRGNYGYTFGSGTRLTVV.

Within the sample, this clone is medium-sized. The rearrangement uses TRBV10-1 and TRBJ2-1, with 8 bases matching TRBD1. V dropped 6 bases and J dropped 9; count of bases not matched to a gene: 7. The CDR3 has 13 residues. CDR1 is WNHNN and CDR2 is SYGVQD in the germline V gene (reference sequence). The CDR3 region has the DNA TGCGCCAGCAGCAAAGACAGGGGCGGTGAGCAGTTCTTC. The encoded protein is CASSKDRGGEQFF.

This chain connects TRBV5-1 to TRBJ1-6, with unresolved D. The germline V gene has CDR1 SGHRS and CDR2 YFSETQ. V lost 1 base and J 5 bases, leaving 7 bases between the germline ends. This CDR3 is built from 14 residues. The CDR3 reads CASSLPGNNSPLHF. The CDR3, as DNA: TGCGCCAGCAGCTTGCCGGGGAATAATTCACCCCTCCACTTT.

V gene TRBV19 combines with J gene TRBJ1-1, with D perhaps TRBD1 (6 bases). The CDR3 has 13 amino acids. The germline CDR1 and CDR2 sequences are LNHDA and SQIVND (reference sequence). Trimming took off 8 bases at V and 6 bases at J, with 16 bases between the two ends. The CDR3 DNA is TGTGCCAGTGGACGACAGGCACCCTCTGAAGCTTTCTTT. Protein: CASGRQAPSEAFF.

This clone appeared a few times. The CDR3 coding sequence is TGTGCCAGTAGGCTCAGTTTGAATCAGCCCCAGCATTTT. This gives the protein CASRLSLNQPQHF. This rearrangement joins TRBV19 to TRBJ1-5; D uncertain. CDR3 size: 13 residues. Germline CDR1 and CDR2: LNHDA and SQIVND (reference sequence). V lost 6 bases to trimming and J lost 4 bases, with 10 bases between them.

The chain combines TRBV5-4 with TRBJ1-1; D is unclear. Germline loops: CDR1 SGHNT, CDR2 YYREEE (reference sequence). Trimming left V 1 base short and J 5 bases short, with 9 bases between. The length of the CDR3 is 13 residues. The CDR3 DNA follows: TGTGCCAGCAGCTTGAGGGAGAGTACTGAAGCTTTCTTT. Translated, it gives CASSLRESTEAFF.

V gene TRBV4-1 combines with J gene TRBJ1-5; maybe TRBD1 (6 bases). The ends were cut back, 4 bases at V and 8 bases at J, with 15 bases in the middle. The germline V gene has CDR1 MGHRA and CDR2 YSYEKL. The CDR3 has 14 residues. The CDR3 bases are TGCGCCAGCAGCCTGGCGGGACAACGAAAGCCCCAGCATTTT. Protein: CASSLAGQRKPQHF.

The gene calls are TRBV3-1 (or the pseudogene TRBV3-2) and TRBJ2-5; unclear D gene. Germline V gene lookup returns CDR1 LGHDT and CDR2 YNNKEL (reference sequence). CDR3 length: 9 residues. V gave up 11 bases and J gave up 4 bases, with 5 bases separating them. The CDR3 sequence is CASGETQYF. For the CDR3, the DNA is TGTGCCTCGGGAGAGACCCAGTACTTC.

The rearrangement uses TRBV28 and TRBJ1-5; 9 positions match TRBD1. Looked up from germline, CDR1 is MDHEN and CDR2 is SYDVKM. The CDR3 totals 15 residues. V was pared by 8 bases and J by 5 bases, with 10 bases of the junction left unmatched. In DNA, the CDR3 is TGTGCCAGCCGTCCGGGACAGGGTCTGCATCAGCCCCAGCATTTT. Amino acids: CASRPGQGLHQPQHF.

The chain employs TRBV19 and TRBJ2-6, with D possibly TRBD2 on 6 matching bases. Trimming shortened V by 1 base and J by 2 bases, and 6 bases separated the two germline ends. Germline V gene data show CDR1 as LNHDA and CDR2 as SQIVND (reference sequence). CDR3 length equals 15 residues. CDR3 residues: CASSIGGAGANVLTF. The CDR3 nucleotides are TGTGCCAGTAGTATAGGGGGGGCTGGGGCCAACGTCCTGACTTTC.

This clone was seen only a few times. V usage is TRBV11-1 and J usage is TRBJ1-5; 7 nucleotides agree with TRBD1. J was trimmed by 1 base and V by 5 bases; bases with no gene match: 5. Germline V CDR1 and CDR2: SGHAT, FQDESV (reference sequence). CDR3 length equals 15 residues. The CDR3 DNA reads as TGTGCCAGCAGCCTAGGGACAGAGAGCAATCAGCCCCAGCATTTT. Its translation is CASSLGTESNQPQHF. Supplemented by reference TRBV11-1 and TRBJ1-5, the full variable domain reads EAEVAQSPRYKITEKSQAVAFWCDPISGHATLYWYRQILGQGPELLVQFQDESVVDDSQLPKDRFSAERLKGVDSTLKIQPAELGDSAMYLCASSLGTESNQPQHFGDGTRLSIL.

The V and J genes are TRBV29-1 and TRBJ1-1, with D tentatively TRBD1 (6 bases). V dropped 2 bases and J dropped 7 bases, with 17 bases sitting between them. Per germline, CDR1 SQVTM and CDR2 ANQGSEA. CDR3 length: 14 residues. Here the CDR3 reads CSVENRELVDEAFF. The CDR3 DNA is TGCAGCGTTGAAAACAGGGAGCTTGTCGATGAAGCTTTCTTT.

For this clone: Other DNA sequences in the same sample also yield this CDR3. The V and J genes are TRBV30 and TRBJ2-3, with D unresolved. V lost 3 bases, J lost 2 bases, and 6 bases lay in between. Germline lookup yields CDR1 GTSNPN and CDR2 SVGIG (reference sequence). The CDR3 loop spans 12 amino acids. In nucleotides, the CDR3 is TGTGCCTGGAGCCTTTTCACAGATACGCAGTATTTT. Encoded protein: CAWSLFTDTQYF.

CDR3 in DNA: TGTGCCAGTAGAGAGACAGGAAGTCCCGGGGAGCTGTTTTTT. Translated: CASRETGSPGELFF. The chain couples TRBV19 to TRBJ2-2; the D gene is possibly TRBD1 (6 bases). The CDR3 extends over 14 amino acids. Trimming left V 6 bases short and J 6 bases short, with 14 bases between. CDR1 and CDR2 from the germline V gene are LNHDA and SQIVND (reference sequence). The full variable domain, completed using reference TRBV19 and TRBJ2-2, is DGGITQSPKYLFRKEGQNVTLSCEQNLNHDAMYWYRQDPGQGLRLIYYSQIVNDFQKGDIAEGYSVSREKKESFPLTVTSAQKNPTAFYLCASRETGSPGELFFGEGSRLTVL.

To note about this clone: This same CDR3 is encoded by further DNA sequences in the sample. This chain uses TRBV6-5 with TRBJ1-5; no firm D call. The CDR3 length is 15 residues. Germline V gives CDR1 MNHEY, CDR2 SVGAGI. The V end lost 0 bases, the J end lost 0 bases, and 6 bases lay between the germline ends. This CDR3 is CASSYSGYSNQPQHF. CDR3 coding DNA: TGTGCCAGCAGTTACTCTGGTTATAGCAATCAGCCCCAGCATTTT.

The V call is TRBV5-1, the J call TRBJ1-4, with a possible D match to TRBD1 (5 bases). Germline CDR1 and CDR2: SGHRS and YFSETQ. V lost 4 bases and J 2 bases, leaving 12 bases between the germline ends. The CDR3 consists of 15 residues. The DNA for the CDR3 is TGCGCCAGCAGCATATTCGGGGGGACTAATGAAAAACTGTTTTTT. Encoded protein: CASSIFGGTNEKLFF.

V usage is TRBV11-3 and J usage is TRBJ1-3, with TRBD1 identical over 10 bases. The CDR3 extends over 14 amino acids. Unmatched junction bases numbered 5, after V lost 5 bases and J lost 7 bases. The V gene's germline CDR1 is SGHNT and CDR2 YENEEA. In DNA, the CDR3 is TGTGCCAGCAGCCCCGGGACAGGGGAGAACACCATATATTTT. Amino acid sequence: CASSPGTGENTIYF.

The V call is TRBV2, the J call TRBJ1-5; 8 bases align to TRBD1. V was pared by 5 bases and J by 5 bases, with 14 bases of the junction left unmatched. This CDR3 contains 17 residues. Germline assignment: CDR1 SNHLY and CDR2 FYNNEI. The CDR3 sequence is CASSLGVGTGSHQPQHF. CDR3 nucleotide sequence: TGTGCCAGCAGTTTGGGGGTCGGGACAGGATCGCATCAGCCCCAGCATTTT.

The V call is TRBV27, the J call TRBJ1-1; 10 bases are shared with TRBD1. Losses at the gene ends were 4 bases for V and 6 bases for J; bases not matched to a gene: 2. CDR1 MNHEY and CDR2 SMNVEV come from the germline V gene (reference sequence). The CDR3 consists of 13 residues. The CDR3 region is CASSWTGGAEAFF. The CDR3 DNA is TGTGCCAGCAGTTGGACAGGGGGTGCTGAAGCTTTCTTT.

The V and J genes are TRBV9 and TRBJ2-4; the D call may be TRBD1 or TRBD2 (5 bases each). Trimming took off 4 bases at V and 0 bases at J, with 14 bases between the two ends. CDR3 length equals 16 residues. From germline, CDR1 is SGDLS and CDR2 YYNGEE. CDR3 coding DNA: TGTGCCAGCAGCCCCCGAGGGGACCTAGCCAAAAACATTCAGTACTTC. This sequence encodes CASSPRGDLAKNIQYF.

The chain uses TRBV4-1 and TRBJ2-7; 8 bases agree with TRBD1. Trimming cost V 5 bases and J 2 bases; bases outside gene matches: 8. Germline lookup yields CDR1 MGHRA and CDR2 YSYEKL. CDR3 length: 15 amino acids. This CDR3 is CASSLGQASTYEQYF. CDR3 nucleotides: TGCGCCAGCAGCTTGGGACAGGCCTCGACCTACGAGCAGTACTTC.

The gene calls are TRBV6-5 and TRBJ2-4; D not resolved. The CDR3 totals 13 residues. Germline lookup yields CDR1 MNHEY and CDR2 SVGAGI. Deletions cut 6 bases from V and 6 bases from J, with 12 bases between. The CDR3 bases are TGTGCCAGCAGCGAAAGGGTAGGAAACATTCAGTACTTC. Its protein is CASSERVGNIQYF.